Detailed here is one TCR beta chain. Its antigen is not known. For repertoire sequencing, the TCR beta CDR3 regions were amplified from RNA transcripts. First-round RT-PCR relied on HTBI primers, and a second-round multiplex PCR came next. TCRdb recomputed calls from the multiplex PCR reads with MiXCR, one row per CDR3 protein. The profile shows about 400,000 distinct CDR3 sequences, around 21% of them singletons. This sample was included in a study of Graves' ophthalmopathy and Graves' hyperthyroidism. The study, taken as a whole, reports: Discriminating ophthalmopathy from stable hyperthyroidism, a 13-signature model attained a sensitivity of 85% to 90% and a specificity of 80% to 82%. Predictions made by the model for ophthalmopathy progression reached 70.59% sensitivity and around 73% specificity.

Hyperthyroidism showing no ophthalmopathy within 18 months of follow-up was stable. The evidence that diagnosis relied on was clinical symptoms, serum thyroxine, TRAb, thyroid ultrasound and orbital computed tomography. The CDR3 has 15 amino acids. The germline gives CDR1 MNHEY, CDR2 SVGEGT. V lost 2 bases, J lost 1 base, and 5 bases stayed unmatched. The chain couples TRBV6-2 or TRBV6-3 to TRBJ2-7; 7 bases agree with TRBD1. The sequenced material came from peripheral blood. This TCR came from a woman younger than 35 with stable Graves' hyperthyroidism. The CDR3 sequence: CASSYTGTASYEQYF. In nucleotides, the CDR3 is TGTGCCAGCAGTTACACCGGGACAGCGTCCTACGAGCAGTACTTC.